The 27 T cell receptor beta chains below come from one sample, sequenced in a study of cytomegalovirus exposure and HLA in healthy donors. The table came from immunoSEQ multiplex PCR; TCRdb's copy has only in-frame clones and leaves some out. The table lists some 76,000 clones, about 95% of them singletons, with more than 0.9% in the top ten. The specimen was PBMCs. Every receptor here comes from a woman aged 18-30 years in good health and CMV-seronegative.

The rearrangement uses TRBV12-5 and TRBJ1-4, with unresolved D. V gave up 4 bases and J gave up 15 bases, with 12 bases separating them. Germline values: CDR1 LGHNT, CDR2 FRNRAP. The CDR3 contains 11 residues. The CDR3 region has the DNA TGTGCTAGTGGTTCCCCGGCGGGCTTGTTTTTT. Encoded protein: CASGSPAGLFF.

V is TRBV12-5 and J is TRBJ1-1; 7 bases agree with TRBD1. Germline loops: CDR1 LGHNT, CDR2 FRNRAP. V shed 0 bases, J shed 4 bases, and the junction held 8 bases outside the gene matches. The CDR3 sequence is 16 residues long. The CDR3 DNA follows: TGTGCTAGTGGTTTGGTCCTCGACAGGGCCGGCACTGAAGCTTTCTTT. Amino acid sequence: CASGLVLDRAGTEAFF.

A single count supports this clone. The sample holds other DNA sequences that translate to the same CDR3. The chain uses TRBV9 and TRBJ2-3; D is unresolved. The CDR3 sequence is 13 residues long. Germline V gene lookup returns CDR1 SGDLS and CDR2 YYNGEE. V lost 1 base, J lost 0 bases, and 3 bases lay in between. CDR3 region: CASSVSSTDTQYF. CDR3 sequence (DNA): TGTGCCAGCAGCGTATCGAGCACAGATACGCAGTATTTT.

This sequence joins TRBV5-6 and TRBJ2-5; tentatively, D is TRBD1 (5 bases). V dropped 4 bases and J dropped 5 bases, with 18 bases sitting between them. Germline V lookup: CDR1 SGHDT, CDR2 YYEEEE. CDR3 length: 15 amino acids. CDR3 nucleotides: TGTGCCAGCAGCGCCATCGGCAGGGATTTGGAGACCCAGTACTTC. Translated, it gives CASSAIGRDLETQYF.

This sequence joins TRBV11-2 and TRBJ2-6, with TRBD1 as a possible D gene (6 bases). The CDR3 is 18 residues long. Germline assignment: CDR1 SGHAT and CDR2 FQNNGV. V lost 6 bases and J 3 bases, leaving 21 bases between the germline ends. CDR3 loop: CASSPGAARGGGANVLTF. CDR3 DNA: TGTGCCAGCAGTCCAGGGGCGGCCAGGGGCGGTGGGGCCAACGTCCTGACTTTC.

This chain connects TRBV28 to TRBJ1-5, with TRBD1 as a possible D gene (6 bases). The CDR3 length is 13 residues. In germline, CDR1 is MDHEN, CDR2 SYDVKM. The V end was cut by 6 bases, the J end by 6 bases, with 12 bases between. This chain's CDR3 is CASSLRGAQPQHF. Here the CDR3 DNA reads TGTGCCAGCAGCCTTCGGGGGGCTCAGCCCCAGCATTTT.

The DNA for the CDR3 is TGCGCCAGCAGCCAAGATAAAGGACAGGCTAACAATGAGCAGTTCTTC. It codes for CASSQDKGQANNEQFF. This chain joins TRBV4-3 and TRBJ2-1; 7 nucleotides agree with TRBD1. The germline V gene has CDR1 LGHNA and CDR2 YSLEER. After removal of 0 bases from V and 5 bases from J, the junction contained 7 bases not matched to a gene. The CDR3 runs to 16 residues.

The gene calls are TRBV27 and TRBJ2-5, with D possibly matching TRBD1 (6 bases). The DNA end is more similar to TRBJ2-7, so the J call may be wrong. CDR1 and CDR2 from the germline V gene are MNHEY and SMNVEV (reference sequence). The CDR3 contains 14 residues. CDR3: CASRFSGEYYEQYF. The CDR3 DNA reads as TGTGCCAGCCGATTTTCAGGGGAGTACTACGAGCAGTACTTC.

In its sample, this clone was seen once. The V gene is TRBV11-2, the J gene TRBJ2-3; D is undetermined. V was trimmed by 6 bases and J by 4 bases, leaving 11 bases between them. Germline lookup yields CDR1 SGHAT and CDR2 FQNNGV. This CDR3 has 13 residues. CDR3 nucleotides: TGTGCCAGCAGTTCGGAGCCGGCAGATACGCAGTATTTT. Translating it yields CASSSEPADTQYF. The complete variable domain, with remaining parts taken from reference TRBV11-2 and TRBJ2-3, reads EAGVAQSPRYKIIEKRQSVAFWCNPISGHATLYWYQQILGQGPKLLIQFQNNGVVDDSQLPKDRFSAERLKGVDSTLKIQPAKLEDSAVYLCASSSEPADTQYFGPGTRLTVL.

This clone has only one observation. One end of the junction does not line up with germline, which may come from a read error. The V and J genes are TRBV7-7 and TRBJ2-2, with D possibly being TRBD1 (6 bases). The CDR3 runs to 16 residues. Germline loops: CDR1 SSHAT, CDR2 FNYEAQ (reference sequence). CDR3 amino acids: CASSLAWKGDTGELFF. The CDR3 DNA reads as TGTGCTAGCAGCTTAGCTTGGAAGGGGGACACCGGGGAGCTGTTTTTT.

This clone is a singleton in its sample. V is TRBV30 and J is TRBJ1-4; 8 bases agree with TRBD1. Germline V gene sequence: CDR1 GTSNPN, CDR2 SVGIG (reference sequence). The CDR3 runs to 14 residues. Losses at the gene ends were 4 bases for V and 8 bases for J; bases not matched to a gene: 9. The DNA of the CDR3 is TGTGCCTGGACACTCAGGGGGCGGAACGAAAAACTGTTTTTT. Translating gives CAWTLRGRNEKLFF.

The chain couples TRBV19 to TRBJ2-2; 7 bases match TRBD1. Germline assignment: CDR1 LNHDA and CDR2 SQIVND (reference sequence). The CDR3 spans 15 residues. Trimming took 5 bases from V and 3 from J; bases not matched to a gene: 6. The CDR3 DNA follows: TGTGCCAGTAGTGACCGGGACAGTGACACCGGGGAGCTGTTTTTT. Its protein is CASSDRDSDTGELFF. The entire variable domain, with the rest obtained from reference TRBV19 and TRBJ2-2, is as follows: DGGITQSPKYLFRKEGQNVTLSCEQNLNHDAMYWYRQDPGQGLRLIYYSQIVNDFQKGDIAEGYSVSREKKESFPLTVTSAQKNPTAFYLCASSDRDSDTGELFFGEGSRLTVL.

V gene TRBV15 combines with J gene TRBJ2-3; D might be TRBD2 (6 bases). Germline assignment: CDR1 LNHNV and CDR2 YYDKDF (reference sequence). V gave up 2 bases and J gave up 0 bases, with 12 bases separating them. The CDR3 is made up of 16 amino acids. CDR3 sequence reads: CATSRSKGLSTDTQYF. CDR3 nucleotides: TGTGCCACCAGCAGATCTAAGGGACTCAGCACAGATACGCAGTATTTT.

The rearrangement uses TRBV28 and TRBJ2-1; TRBD2 matches 8 bases. Germline CDR1 reads MDHEN; CDR2 reads SYDVKM. CDR3 length equals 14 residues. The trim removed 3 bases at V and 8 bases at J, leaving 6 bases unmatched. CDR3 protein: CASSFTGRAHEQFF. The CDR3 coding sequence is TGTGCCAGCAGTTTCACCGGGAGGGCCCATGAGCAGTTCTTC. The complete variable domain, with remaining parts taken from reference TRBV28 and TRBJ2-1, reads DVKVTQSSRYLVKRTGEKVFLECVQDMDHENMFWYRQDPGLGLRLIYFSYDVKMKEKGDIPEGYSVSREKKERFSLILESASTNQTSMYLCASSFTGRAHEQFFGPGTRLTVL.

This clone was observed a single time. This chain connects TRBV5-4 to TRBJ2-5, with 8 bases matching TRBD1. Germline V gene lookup returns CDR1 SGHNT and CDR2 YYREEE (reference sequence). The trim removed 7 bases at V and 5 bases at J, leaving 4 bases unmatched. The CDR3 totals 12 residues. The CDR3 here is CASGQGAETQYF. CDR3 bases: TGTGCCAGCGGCCAGGGGGCGGAGACCCAGTACTTC.

This chain links TRBV27 with TRBJ2-5; 8 nucleotides agree with TRBD2. CDR1 and CDR2 from the germline V gene are MNHEY and SMNVEV (reference sequence). This CDR3 comprises 15 residues. After removal of 7 bases from V and 4 bases from J, the junction contained 11 bases not matched to a gene. CDR3 sequence (DNA): TGTGCCAGCATGCCCACGGGAGGGCTTGGAGAGACCCAGTACTTC. This translates into CASMPTGGLGETQYF.

The CDR3 DNA sequence: TGTGCCAGCAGTGAAGGGGCGGGGAGACAAGAGACCCAGTACTTC. Translated: CASSEGAGRQETQYF. J is TRBJ2-5 and V is TRBV6-1, with D maybe TRBD2 (6 bases). Germline V lookup: CDR1 MNHNS, CDR2 SASEGT. Trimming removed 1 base at V and 2 bases at J, with 11 bases between. CDR3 length: 15 residues.

The chain employs TRBV7-2 and TRBJ1-1; TRBD1 aligns across 9 bases. V gave up 3 bases and J gave up 4 bases; unmatched junction bases: 3. The CDR3 covers 14 residues. Germline V lookup: CDR1 SGHTA, CDR2 FQGNSA. CDR3 bases: TGTGCCAGCAGCTTCGACAGGGGGAGCACTGAAGCTTTCTTT. Translated, it gives CASSFDRGSTEAFF.

V is TRBV2 and J is TRBJ2-5; TRBD2 matches at 10 bases. After removal of 9 bases from V and 4 bases from J, the junction contained 8 bases not matched to a gene. The CDR3 is 14 residues long. In germline, CDR1 is SNHLY, CDR2 FYNNEI. Here the CDR3 DNA reads TGTGCCAGTCCCCCAGCGGGGGGGCTAGAGACCCAGTACTTC. Protein sequence: CASPPAGGLETQYF.

This clone was counted a single time. The gene calls are TRBV4-3 and TRBJ2-1; TRBD1 is a possible D gene (5 bases). Per the germline V gene, CDR1 is LGHNA and CDR2 is YSLEER. The V gene lost 0 bases and the J gene lost 9 bases, with 18 bases spanning the gap. CDR3 length: 16 residues. The DNA of the CDR3 is TGCGCCAGCAGCCAAGATCCTCGGGCCTACAGGAGTGAGCAGTTCTTC. This encodes CASSQDPRAYRSEQFF.

The chain has TRBV18 and TRBJ1-6; D might be TRBD1 (6 bases). CDR1 and CDR2 from the germline V gene are KGHSH and LQKENI. The CDR3 length is 15 residues. The ends were cut back, 3 bases at V and 4 bases at J, with 10 bases in the middle. In DNA form, the CDR3 reads TGTGCCAGCTCACCCAACAGGGCTTATAATTCACCCCTCCACTTT. It codes for CASSPNRAYNSPLHF.

The chain combines TRBV7-9 with TRBJ2-2, with TRBD2 matching over 14 bases. This CDR3 contains 18 residues. In germline, CDR1 is SEHNR, CDR2 FQNEAQ (reference sequence). V trimming: 5 bases; J trimming: 7 bases; junction bases outside the gene matches: 12. CDR3 amino acids: CASSLPTSGGAGNGELFF. CDR3 coding DNA: TGTGCCAGCAGCCTCCCGACTAGCGGGGGGGCCGGGAACGGGGAGCTGTTTTTT.

This chain connects TRBV4-3 to TRBJ2-3; tentatively, D is TRBD1 (5 bases). Trimming took off 1 base at V and 4 bases at J, with 15 bases between the two ends. CDR1 and CDR2 (germline): LGHNA, YSLEER. The CDR3 length is 16 residues. The CDR3 nucleotides are TGCGCCAGCAGCCAAGGTTCCATTAAAGGGGCAGATACGCAGTATTTT. This gives the protein CASSQGSIKGADTQYF.

The chain has TRBV19 and TRBJ1-1; maybe TRBD1 (6 bases). The germline V and J ends were trimmed by 5 bases and 5 bases, with 15 bases remaining between them. The CDR3 has 14 amino acids. Germline V gene lookup returns CDR1 LNHDA and CDR2 SQIVND (reference sequence). CDR3 sequence reads: CASSYDRLRTEAFF. CDR3 nucleotide sequence: TGTGCCAGTAGTTACGACAGGTTACGAACTGAAGCTTTCTTT.

This clone was recorded only once. The chain has TRBV10-3 and TRBJ2-3; 7 positions match TRBD2. The CDR3 extends over 16 amino acids. Germline V gene lookup returns CDR1 ENHRY and CDR2 SYGVKD. V shed 0 bases, J shed 3 bases, and the junction held 6 bases outside the gene matches. The chain's CDR3 is CAISESLGGKTDTQYF. DNA for the CDR3: TGTGCCATCAGTGAGTCCCTGGGGGGGAAGACAGATACGCAGTATTTT.

The chain uses TRBV4-2 and TRBJ2-5, with TRBD2 identical over 13 bases. This CDR3 region has 17 residues. Trimming cost V 5 bases and J 0 bases; bases outside gene matches: 6. Germline values: CDR1 LGHNA, CDR2 YNFKEQ. CDR3 sequence (DNA): TGTGCCAGCAGCACACTAGCGGGGGGGCAGTACCAAGAGACCCAGTACTTC. Protein product: CASSTLAGGQYQETQYF.

The V and J genes are TRBV5-4 and TRBJ2-1, with 13 bases fitting TRBD2. The CDR3 is made up of 16 amino acids. Unmatched junction bases numbered 5, after V lost 4 bases and J lost 4 bases. Germline-derived CDR1 and CDR2 are SGHNT and YYREEE (reference sequence). CDR3 sequence (DNA): TGTGCCAGCAGCGCAGGACTAGCGGGAGTTTACAATGAGCAGTTCTTC. Amino acids: CASSAGLAGVYNEQFF.